The rows below give T cell receptor beta chains drawn from one sample of a study. TCRdb keeps only in-frame clones here, not all; method: immunoSEQ multiplex PCR. The data contain some 70,000 clones, approximately 92% of them seen just once; the ten biggest clones take up roughly 4%. Sequences were obtained from PBMCs. Receptors originate from a man in his forties with rheumatoid arthritis. CDR3s leave out the opening cysteine and the closing phenylalanine or tryptophan.

J | V | CDR3
TRBJ2-1 | TRBV5-1 | ASSLATTSGTYNEQF
TRBJ2-1 | TRBV19 | ASTRTWNNEQF
TRBJ2-1 | TRBV20-1 | SASPPDEQF
TRBJ1-5 | TRBV10-3 | AISESEGNQPQH
TRBJ1-5 | TRBV30 | AWSGTRGRGNQPQH
TRBJ2-3 | TRBV14 | ASSHSLADTQY
TRBJ2-7 | TRBV7-9 | ASSPGTGYYEQY
TRBJ2-3 | TRBV9 | ASSATVGLATPVHTDTQY
TRBJ2-3 | TRBV27 | ASSSLWGDTDTQY
TRBJ2-7 | TRBV11-3 | ASSSTGGSSEQY
TRBJ1-3 | TRBV19 | ASSTGTFRDTIY
TRBJ2-1 | TRBV6-1 | ASSEAGHYNEQF
TRBJ1-6 | TRBV21-1 | ASSIKGQGNSPLH
TRBJ1-2 | TRBV28 | ASSTTGSYT
TRBJ2-1 | TRBV6-5 | ASSYSGGGNEQF
TRBJ1-2 | TRBV6-5 | ASSYSYGTGDGYT
TRBJ2-6 | TRBV28 | ASSLKTASSGANVLT
TRBJ2-7 | TRBV7-9 | ASSWGQGAYYEQY